The 22 T cell receptor beta chains below were found in one sample sequenced in a study of OX40 agonist ivuxolimab in advanced cancers. Profiling relied on immunoSEQ multiplex PCR, and the TCRdb table lists in-frame clones only, not all of them. The profile shows more than 65,000 clones, more than 70% of them singletons. The sequencing used CD4+ or CD8+ T cells sorted from blood, collected in a trial of the OX40 agonist ivuxolimab. The receptors originated from an adult with an advanced solid tumor such as melanoma, head and neck, liver or kidney cancer.

The chain recombines TRBV19 with TRBJ1-2; 7 bases map to TRBD1. CDR1 and CDR2 from the germline V gene are LNHDA and SQIVND (reference sequence). The V segment lost 6 bases and the J segment 4 bases; nucleotides outside the gene matches: 5. CDR3 length: 13 amino acids. As DNA, the CDR3 is TGTGCCAGTAGGAGAGACAGGGTCTATGGCTACACCTTC. It translates to CASRRDRVYGYTF.

The rearrangement joins TRBV6-1 to TRBJ2-1; D call uncertain. Trimming took off 0 bases at V and 6 bases at J, with 3 bases between the two ends. Germline V gene lookup returns CDR1 MNHNS and CDR2 SASEGT. The CDR3 consists of 12 residues. The CDR3: CASSEAVNEQFF. The CDR3 nucleotides are TGTGCCAGCAGTGAAGCCGTCAATGAGCAGTTCTTC.

The rearrangement links TRBV7-2 to TRBJ2-7; D unresolved. The CDR3 contains 12 residues. Looked up from germline, CDR1 is SGHTA and CDR2 is FQGNSA. V was clipped by 1 base and J by 6 bases, with 7 bases between them. The DNA for the CDR3 is TGTGCCAGCAGCTTAGACTTCGGCGAGCAGTACTTC. Translated, it gives CASSLDFGEQYF.

This chain joins TRBV7-2 and TRBJ1-6, with a weak D call TRBD1 (5 bases). Germline lookup yields CDR1 SGHTA and CDR2 FQGNSA. V lost 6 bases and J 8 bases, leaving 26 bases between the germline ends. The CDR3 has 18 residues. The CDR3 bases are TGTGCCAGCAGTCAAGCCTTGGGGGGACGGAGAATATATTCACCCCTCCACTTT. Its protein is CASSQALGGRRIYSPLHF.

By proportion, this clone is medium-sized (0.01 to 0.1%). This chain connects TRBV19 to TRBJ2-7; TRBD2 aligns across 11 bases. From germline, CDR1 is LNHDA and CDR2 SQIVND (reference sequence). With V trimmed by 6 bases and J by 3 bases, 7 bases remained unmatched. The CDR3 extends over 15 amino acids. The CDR3 region is CASSLAGGPHYEQYF. CDR3 bases: TGTGCCAGTAGCTTAGCGGGGGGGCCGCACTACGAGCAGTACTTC.

This clone appeared once. This chain connects TRBV6-5 to TRBJ2-1; TRBD1 matches at 9 bases. The ends lost 7 bases at V and 7 bases at J; junction bases unmatched: 8. The CDR3 spans 14 residues. CDR1 and CDR2 from the germline V gene are MNHEY and SVGAGI. In DNA form, the CDR3 reads TGTGCCAGCACCAAAGGACAGGGGTATAATGAGCAGTTCTTC. Translation: CASTKGQGYNEQFF.

The chain employs TRBV4-3 and TRBJ2-1, with 9 bases aligning to TRBD2. Trimming took 8 bases from V and 6 from J; bases not matched to a gene: 11. Germline V lookup: CDR1 LGHNA, CDR2 YSLEER. CDR3 length equals 15 residues. Written as DNA, the CDR3 is TGCGCCAGCTCTAGGGGCGGGGGGGGCCCCAATGAGCAGTTCTTC. Protein product: CASSRGGGGPNEQFF.

The rearrangement links TRBV7-2 to TRBJ2-7, with D possibly TRBD2 on 5 matching bases. Germline V lookup: CDR1 SGHTA, CDR2 FQGNSA. There are 16 residues in the CDR3. Trimming took off 3 bases at V and 1 base at J, with 16 bases between the two ends. This CDR3 reads CASSLPGGPTSYEQYF. CDR3 sequence (DNA): TGTGCCAGCAGCTTGCCCGGCGGGCCAACTTCCTACGAGCAGTACTTC. The full variable domain, rest sourced from reference TRBV7-2 and TRBJ2-7, is GAGVSQSPSNKVTEKGKDVELRCDPISGHTALYWYRQSLGQGLEFLIYFQGNSAPDKSGLPSDRFSAERTGGSVSTLTIQRTQQEDSAVYLCASSLPGGPTSYEQYFGPGTRLTVT.

CDR3 DNA sequence: TGTGCCAGCAGCTTGTGGAGAAATGAGCAGTTCTTC. It yields the protein CASSLWRNEQFF. This chain uses TRBV5-4 with TRBJ2-1, with D unclear. The germline V gene encodes CDR1 SGHNT and CDR2 YYREEE (reference sequence). CDR3 length: 12 amino acids. V gave up 1 base and J gave up 7 bases, with 6 bases separating them.

The gene calls are TRBV2 and TRBJ2-5; D might be TRBD2 (5 bases). The CDR3 totals 11 residues. V lost 6 bases and J 5 bases, leaving 7 bases between the germline ends. Looked up from germline, CDR1 is SNHLY and CDR2 is FYNNEI. The CDR3 here is CASRRGETQYF. In DNA, the CDR3 is TGTGCCAGCAGGCGAGGGGAGACCCAGTACTTC.

The rearrangement uses TRBV7-2 and TRBJ2-1; D is perhaps TRBD1 (6 bases). The germline V gene has CDR1 SGHTA and CDR2 FQGNSA. The CDR3 covers 16 residues. Trimming removed 5 bases from V and 1 base from J, with 15 bases in between. This CDR3 is CASSPQGGYSYNEQFF. CDR3 nucleotides: TGTGCCAGCAGCCCGCAAGGGGGATATTCCTACAATGAGCAGTTCTTC. Using reference TRBV7-2 and TRBJ2-1 for the parts outside the CDR3, the full variable domain is GAGVSQSPSNKVTEKGKDVELRCDPISGHTALYWYRQSLGQGLEFLIYFQGNSAPDKSGLPSDRFSAERTGGSVSTLTIQRTQQEDSAVYLCASSPQGGYSYNEQFFGPGTRLTVL.

The J gene is TRBJ2-5, the V gene TRBV5-1; D is perhaps TRBD2 (6 bases). Germline V gene lookup returns CDR1 SGHRS and CDR2 YFSETQ. V dropped 4 bases and J dropped 3 bases, with 13 bases sitting between them. CDR3 size: 14 residues. This CDR3 reads CASSLGGREETQYF. Written as DNA, the CDR3 is TGCGCCAGCAGCCTCGGGGGACGCGAAGAGACCCAGTACTTC.

V usage is TRBV19 and J usage is TRBJ1-2; 7 positions agree with TRBD1. Germline V gene lookup returns CDR1 LNHDA and CDR2 SQIVND (reference sequence). With 3 bases clipped from V and 7 bases from J, the junction kept 5 bases outside the gene matches. There are 13 residues in the CDR3. In DNA form, the CDR3 reads TGTGCCAGTAGTATCCGGGACAGAAGTGGCTACACCTTC. Its protein product is CASSIRDRSGYTF. Using reference TRBV19 and TRBJ1-2 for the parts outside the CDR3, the full variable domain is DGGITQSPKYLFRKEGQNVTLSCEQNLNHDAMYWYRQDPGQGLRLIYYSQIVNDFQKGDIAEGYSVSREKKESFPLTVTSAQKNPTAFYLCASSIRDRSGYTFGSGTRLTVV.

The CDR3 spells CASSFTPRTGENGYTF. The CDR3 nucleotides read TGTGCCAGCAGTTTCACCCCGCGGACAGGAGAAAATGGCTACACCTTC. This chain links TRBV6-6 with TRBJ1-2; 7 bases fit TRBD1. The V gene end was trimmed by 4 bases and the J gene end by 6 bases; junction bases not matched to a gene: 14. This CDR3 region has 16 residues. In germline, CDR1 is MNHNY, CDR2 SVGAGI (reference sequence).

The chain carries TRBV5-1 and TRBJ2-5; D unresolved. CDR1 is SGHRS, CDR2 YFSETQ, per germline. V lost 6 bases and J 1 base, leaving 10 bases between the germline ends. The CDR3 is 13 residues long. CDR3 sequence (DNA): TGCGCCAGCACCCTCGGGTTCCAAGAGACCCAGTACTTC. It translates to CASTLGFQETQYF. The full variable domain, rest sourced from reference TRBV5-1 and TRBJ2-5, is KAGVTQTPRYLIKTRGQQVTLSCSPISGHRSVSWYQQTPGQGLQFLFEYFSETQRNKGNFPGRFSGRQFSNSRSEMNVSTLELGDSALYLCASTLGFQETQYFGPGTRLLVL.

The J gene is TRBJ1-4, the V gene TRBV2; no reliable D call. The germline V and J ends were trimmed by 5 bases and 0 bases, with 7 bases remaining between them. The CDR3 runs 14 residues. Germline CDR1 reads SNHLY; CDR2 reads FYNNEI. The CDR3 here is CASSYLATNEKLFF. The CDR3 DNA reads as TGTGCCAGCAGTTACCTTGCAACTAATGAAAAACTGTTTTTT.

This chain uses TRBV28 with TRBJ1-1; perhaps TRBD1 as D (6 bases). Germline V gives CDR1 MDHEN, CDR2 SYDVKM. The CDR3 runs to 14 residues. Trimming removed 8 bases from V and 0 bases from J, with 13 bases in between. The CDR3 sequence: CASRGGGVNTEAFF. As DNA, the CDR3 is TGTGCCAGCCGCGGTGGGGGCGTGAACACTGAAGCTTTCTTT.

This rearrangement joins TRBV2 to TRBJ2-7; unclear D gene. Trimming stripped 4 bases from V and 1 base from J, with 5 bases between. Germline V gene lookup returns CDR1 SNHLY and CDR2 FYNNEI. There are 12 residues in the CDR3. CDR3 protein: CASSGQSYEQYF. The CDR3 DNA sequence: TGTGCCAGCAGTGGACAATCCTACGAGCAGTACTTC.

The chain combines TRBV2 with TRBJ2-7, with D perhaps TRBD1 (6 bases). The CDR3 length is 12 residues. The V and J ends lost 8 bases and 2 bases respectively, with 10 bases between them. Germline V gene data show CDR1 as SNHLY and CDR2 as FYNNEI. The CDR3: CASQDSPYEQYF. The CDR3 nucleotides read TGTGCCAGCCAGGACAGCCCCTACGAGCAGTACTTC.

This clone was seen just once. The chain has TRBV7-2 and TRBJ2-2, with 9 bases fitting TRBD1. The V gene's germline CDR1 is SGHTA and CDR2 FQGNSA. Unmatched junction bases numbered 2, after V lost 5 bases and J lost 1 base. The CDR3 spans 15 residues. CDR3 DNA sequence: TGTGCCAGCAGCCGACAGGGGGGGAACACCGGGGAGCTGTTTTTT. Translation gives CASSRQGGNTGELFF.

The V call is TRBV2, the J call TRBJ1-6, with 9 bases fitting TRBD1. Germline V gene sequence: CDR1 SNHLY, CDR2 FYNNEI. The CDR3 is 15 amino acids. V was pared by 5 bases and J by 6 bases, with 5 bases of the junction left unmatched. In nucleotides, the CDR3 is TGTGCCAGCAGTCTAGGACAGGGGATTAATTCACCCCTCCACTTT. Protein sequence: CASSLGQGINSPLHF.

The J gene is TRBJ1-5, the V gene TRBV27, with D perhaps TRBD1 (5 bases). V was shortened by 3 bases and J by 4 bases, with 10 bases between the two germline ends. The CDR3 spans 14 residues. Germline V gene lookup returns CDR1 MNHEY and CDR2 SMNVEV (reference sequence). The CDR3, as DNA: TGTGCCAGCAGTTTGCAGGGTCGAAATCAGCCCCAGCATTTT. As protein: CASSLQGRNQPQHF.